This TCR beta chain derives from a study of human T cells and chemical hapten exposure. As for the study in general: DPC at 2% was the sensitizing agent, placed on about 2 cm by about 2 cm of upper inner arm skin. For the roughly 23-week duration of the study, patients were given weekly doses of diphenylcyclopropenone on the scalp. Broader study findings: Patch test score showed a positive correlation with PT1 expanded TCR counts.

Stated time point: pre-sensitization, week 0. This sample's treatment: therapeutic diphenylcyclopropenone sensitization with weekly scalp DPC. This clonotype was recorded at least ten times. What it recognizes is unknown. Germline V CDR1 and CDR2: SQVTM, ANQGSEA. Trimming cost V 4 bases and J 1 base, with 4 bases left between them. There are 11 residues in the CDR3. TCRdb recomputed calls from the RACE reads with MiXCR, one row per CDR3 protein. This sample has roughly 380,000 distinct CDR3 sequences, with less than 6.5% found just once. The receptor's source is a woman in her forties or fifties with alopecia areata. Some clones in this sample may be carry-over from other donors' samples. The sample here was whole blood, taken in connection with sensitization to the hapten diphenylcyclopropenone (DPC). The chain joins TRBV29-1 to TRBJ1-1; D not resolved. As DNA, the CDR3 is TGCAGCGTTGTCAAGAACACTGAAGCTTTCTTT. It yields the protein CSVVKNTEAFF.